These 5 T cell receptor beta chains were all obtained from the same sample, sequenced in a study of neurological immune-mediated disorders. TCRdb redid the calling of the 5' RACE reads with MiXCR, one entry per CDR3 protein. The sample contains tens of thousands of distinct CDR3 sequences, 17% of which appear only once. Sample: PBMCs. The origin of the receptors is a middle-aged woman in good health.

There are a few counts of this clonotype. The V call is TRBV5-1, the J call TRBJ2-5; D call uncertain. There are 13 residues in the CDR3. CDR1 SGHRS and CDR2 YFSETQ come from the germline V gene. Deletions cut 4 bases from V and 5 bases from J, with 12 bases between. The CDR3 is CASSLRSMETQYF. CDR3 nucleotide sequence: TGCGCCAGCAGCCTAAGAAGTATGGAGACCCAGTACTTC.

This clonotype has ten or more counts. V gene TRBV7-2 combines with J gene TRBJ1-1; D call uncertain. The V gene's germline CDR1 is SGHTA and CDR2 FQGNSA. V lost 3 bases, J lost 4 bases, and 12 bases lay in between. This CDR3 region has 14 residues. In DNA, the CDR3 is TGTGCCAGCAGCTTCCCTCCCGGGAGCACTGAAGCTTTCTTT. Protein: CASSFPPGSTEAFF. Combining the CDR3 with reference TRBV7-2 and TRBJ1-1 gives the whole variable domain GAGVSQSPSNKVTEKGKDVELRCDPISGHTALYWYRQSLGQGLEFLIYFQGNSAPDKSGLPSDRFSAERTGGSVSTLTIQRTQQEDSAVYLCASSFPPGSTEAFFGQGTRLTVV.

Ten or more counts support this clonotype. The chain joins TRBV29-1 to TRBJ2-2, with D perhaps TRBD1 (5 bases). In germline, CDR1 is SQVTM, CDR2 ANQGSEA. The V end was cut by 7 bases, the J end by 6 bases, with 21 bases between. The CDR3 has 15 residues. CDR3 residues: CSAEIRVRESGELFF. The CDR3 DNA reads TGCAGCGCGGAGATCAGGGTTCGTGAGTCCGGGGAGCTGTTTTTT.

The table lists this clonotype with many counts. The chain is built from TRBV4-3 and TRBJ2-3; D not resolved. Deletions cut 0 bases from V and 6 bases from J, with 13 bases between. Germline V gives CDR1 LGHNA, CDR2 YSLEER. The CDR3 extends over 15 amino acids. The CDR3 region has the DNA TGCGCCAGCAGCCAAGATTACCCTTCCCTGGATACGCAGTATTTT. Its protein product is CASSQDYPSLDTQYF.

This clonotype was picked up many times. The rearrangement uses TRBV20-1 and TRBJ1-3; D gene uncertain. Trimming took off 3 bases at V and 0 bases at J, with 9 bases between the two ends. Germline CDR1 and CDR2: DFQATT and SNEGSKA (reference sequence). The CDR3 runs 14 residues. The CDR3 sequence is CSARPGSSGNTIYF. The CDR3 region has the DNA TGCAGTGCTAGGCCCGGGAGCTCTGGAAACACCATATATTTT.